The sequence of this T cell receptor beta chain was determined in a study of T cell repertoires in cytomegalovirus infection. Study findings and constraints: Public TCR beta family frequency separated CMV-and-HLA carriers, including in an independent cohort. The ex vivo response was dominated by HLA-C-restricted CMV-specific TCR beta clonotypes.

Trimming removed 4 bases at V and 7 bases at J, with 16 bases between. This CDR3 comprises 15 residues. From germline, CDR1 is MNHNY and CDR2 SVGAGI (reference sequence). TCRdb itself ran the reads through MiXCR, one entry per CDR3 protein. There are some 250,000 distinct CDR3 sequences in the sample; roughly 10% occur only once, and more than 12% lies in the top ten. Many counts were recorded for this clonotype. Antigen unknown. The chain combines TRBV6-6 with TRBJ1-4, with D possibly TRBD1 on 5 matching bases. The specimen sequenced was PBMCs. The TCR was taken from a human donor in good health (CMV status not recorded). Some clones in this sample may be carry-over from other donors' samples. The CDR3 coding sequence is TGTGCCAGCAGTTTTCGAGGGGTATCGGGTGAAAAACTGTTTTTT. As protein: CASSFRGVSGEKLFF.